Presented here are 29 T cell receptor beta chains from one specimen sequenced in a study of T-cell memory formation after mild COVID-19. TCRdb processed the 5' RACE reads anew with MiXCR; each CDR3 protein has one entry. The sample carries 300,000 to 400,000 distinct CDR3 sequences, about 15% recorded once. Sequences were obtained from PBMCs or a T cell subset sorted from them (not recorded which). Every receptor here comes from a man between 18 and 29 years old who had mild COVID-19 (a few samples of this study predate the infection). Cell type and time point are not known.

This rearrangement joins TRBV29-1 to TRBJ1-2, with 7 bases identical to TRBD1. The CDR3 spans 13 residues. The junction had 5 bases not matched to a gene; V was cut back by 3 bases and J by 4 bases. Germline CDR1 reads SQVTM; CDR2 reads ANQGSEA. The chain's CDR3 is CSVEGQKGYGYTF. CDR3 coding DNA: TGCAGCGTTGAGGGACAGAAAGGCTATGGCTACACCTTC.

This clonotype appeared a few times. The chain uses TRBV14 and TRBJ2-5; no definite D call. Germline V gene data show CDR1 as SGHDN and CDR2 as FVKESK. Trimming removed 2 bases from V and 5 bases from J, with 9 bases in between. This CDR3 is built from 13 residues. For the CDR3, the DNA is TGTGCCAGCAGCCAAATGGAATGGGAGACCCAGTACTTC. Amino acid sequence: CASSQMEWETQYF.

This clonotype appeared a few times. The gene calls are TRBV27 and TRBJ2-7, with 8 bases that match TRBD1. The ends lost 6 bases at V and 4 bases at J; junction bases unmatched: 5. Germline loops: CDR1 MNHEY, CDR2 SMNVEV (reference sequence). This CDR3 region has 13 residues. CDR3 protein: CASRPGQVYEQYF. The CDR3 bases are TGTGCCAGCAGACCGGGACAGGTTTACGAGCAGTACTTC.

The J gene is TRBJ1-1, the V gene TRBV6-5; D not certain. Germline CDR1 and CDR2: MNHEY and SVGAGI. There are 16 residues in the CDR3. Trimming left V 0 bases short and J 4 bases short, with 15 bases between. CDR3 protein: CASSYSSGPVGTEAFF. CDR3 bases: TGTGCCAGCAGTTACTCCTCCGGACCTGTAGGCACTGAAGCTTTCTTT.

The V call is TRBV4-1, the J call TRBJ2-2; TRBD1 agrees at 9 bases. This CDR3 comprises 19 residues. Germline CDR1 MGHRA, CDR2 YSYEKL. V shed 0 bases, J shed 6 bases, and the junction held 14 bases outside the gene matches. CDR3 protein: CASSQEFPRQGESAGELFF. The CDR3 region has the DNA TGCGCCAGCAGCCAAGAGTTTCCAAGACAGGGGGAATCGGCCGGGGAGCTGTTTTTT.

The V call is TRBV7-9, the J call TRBJ1-2; D gene unclear. Trimming stripped 5 bases from V and 0 bases from J, with 10 bases between. The CDR3 extends over 14 amino acids. The germline V gene has CDR1 SEHNR and CDR2 FQNEAQ (reference sequence). The CDR3 DNA sequence: TGTGCCAGCAGCAGCACTAGTACTAACTATGGCTACACCTTC. It encodes CASSSTSTNYGYTF. Filled out from reference TRBV7-9 and TRBJ1-2, the complete variable domain reads DTGVSQNPRHKITKRGQNVTFRCDPISEHNRLYWYRQTLGQGPEFLTYFQNEAQLEKSRLLSDRFSAERPKGSFSTLEIQRTEQGDSAMYLCASSSTSTNYGYTFGSGTRLTVV.

This clonotype is a singleton in its sample. This chain connects TRBV5-1 to TRBJ1-2; D may be TRBD1 (6 bases). This CDR3 has 13 residues. The V gene lost 0 bases and the J gene lost 6 bases, with 9 bases spanning the gap. CDR1 and CDR2 from the germline V gene are SGHRS and YFSETQ. This chain's CDR3 is CASSLEQGHGYTF. As DNA, the CDR3 is TGCGCCAGCAGCTTGGAACAGGGACATGGCTACACCTTC.

Only a few counts were recorded for this clonotype. The chain links TRBV20-1 to TRBJ2-3, with 8 bases matching TRBD1. The V gene end was trimmed by 6 bases and the J gene end by 6 bases; junction bases not matched to a gene: 8. This CDR3 contains 13 residues. Germline V lookup: CDR1 DFQATT, CDR2 SNEGSKA (reference sequence). The CDR3 spells CSAPDRGTDTQYF. The DNA for the CDR3 is TGCAGTGCCCCTGACAGGGGAACGGATACGCAGTATTTT.

There are many counts of this clonotype. V is TRBV5-1 and J is TRBJ2-7; 7 positions agree with TRBD1. Trimming removed 3 bases from V and 5 bases from J; junction bases left unmatched: 11. The germline V gene has CDR1 SGHRS and CDR2 YFSETQ. This CDR3 region has 15 residues. Here the CDR3 DNA reads TGCGCCAGCAGCTCATTCGGACAGGAGGCCGACGAGCAGTACTTC. Amino acid sequence: CASSSFGQEADEQYF.

This clonotype was seen only a few times. The chain is built from TRBV24-1 and TRBJ1-5; D is unresolved. V gave up 2 bases and J gave up 12 bases, with 13 bases separating them. Germline CDR1 and CDR2: KGHDR and SFDVKD. This CDR3 has 13 amino acids. Here the CDR3 DNA reads TGTGCCACCAGTGATTCCGGACCCGTAGGCCAGCATTTT. As protein: CATSDSGPVGQHF.

CDR3 DNA sequence: TGTGCCACCGAACAAGGGGGGATAGGATATGGCTACACCTTC. Residues: CATEQGGIGYGYTF. The rearrangement joins TRBV10-3 to TRBJ1-2; TRBD1 is a possible D gene (6 bases). V shed 10 bases and J shed 5 bases, with 20 bases lying between them. The CDR3 covers 14 residues. In germline, CDR1 is ENHRY, CDR2 SYGVKD.

CDR3 amino acids: CASSPDPEGEKLFF. The CDR3 coding sequence is TGCGCCAGCAGCCCTGATCCGGAGGGTGAAAAACTGTTTTTT. The chain is built from TRBV4-1 and TRBJ1-4; D gene uncertain. The CDR3 is 14 residues long. V lost 4 bases, J lost 7 bases, and 13 bases lay in between. Germline values: CDR1 MGHRA, CDR2 YSYEKL.

A remark on this clonotype: Compared with germline, one end of the junction differs, possibly owing to a read error. The chain carries TRBV7-9 and TRBJ2-5; D is uncertain. The V gene's germline CDR1 is SEHNR and CDR2 FQNEAQ (reference sequence). The length of the CDR3 is 9 residues. CDR3 in DNA: TGTGCCAGCAGCAACGCCCTGGACTTC. Protein: CASSNALDF.

V is TRBV20-1 and J is TRBJ2-3; 8 nucleotides align to TRBD2. CDR3 length: 15 amino acids. V lost 3 bases and J lost 3; bases outside the gene matches: 8. The germline V gene encodes CDR1 DFQATT and CDR2 SNEGSKA (reference sequence). CDR3 amino acids: CSARIGGAGTDTQYF. The CDR3 DNA reads as TGCAGTGCTAGGATCGGGGGGGCAGGGACAGATACGCAGTATTTT.

The sample holds a few counts of this clonotype. The chain carries TRBV7-2 and TRBJ2-7; TRBD1 is a possible D gene (5 bases). The germline V gene encodes CDR1 SGHTA and CDR2 FQGNSA. This CDR3 region has 15 residues. V gave up 2 bases and J gave up 0 bases, with 11 bases separating them. CDR3 in amino acids: CASSLRPGSSYEQYF. The CDR3 nucleotides read TGTGCCAGCAGCTTACGGCCAGGGTCCTCCTACGAGCAGTACTTC.

The V call is TRBV6-5, the J call TRBJ1-1; TRBD1 is a possible D gene (5 bases). Trimming removed 5 bases from V and 7 bases from J, with 20 bases in between. The CDR3 is 15 residues long. Germline-derived CDR1 and CDR2 are MNHEY and SVGAGI. The CDR3 DNA reads as TGTGCCAGCAGTGGTGGGGGGGTCTCGAAGGGTGAAGCTTTCTTT. Amino acids: CASSGGGVSKGEAFF.

The table lists this clonotype with many counts. The rearrangement joins TRBV4-3 to TRBJ2-5; 7 bases agree with TRBD2. With 5 bases clipped from V and 2 bases from J, the junction kept 8 bases outside the gene matches. The CDR3 sequence is 15 residues long. Germline CDR1 and CDR2: LGHNA and YSLEER. The CDR3 sequence is CASSSQRGGQETQYF. The CDR3 DNA is TGCGCCAGCAGCAGTCAACGCGGGGGTCAAGAGACCCAGTACTTC.

This clonotype was seen repeatedly, ten times or more. The chain is built from TRBV27 and TRBJ1-5, with D tentatively TRBD1 (6 bases). The CDR3 spans 13 residues. Trimming cost V 6 bases and J 7 bases, with 13 bases left between them. Germline-derived CDR1 and CDR2 are MNHEY and SMNVEV (reference sequence). This chain's CDR3 is CASSLGGQQPQHF. The CDR3 bases are TGTGCCAGCAGCCTAGGGGGGCAACAGCCCCAGCATTTT.

This clonotype was found many times. The chain is built from TRBV12-3 or TRBV12-4 and TRBJ2-3; 7 bases align to TRBD1. The junction had 10 bases not matched to a gene; V was cut back by 7 bases and J by 3 bases. The CDR3 spans 15 residues. The CDR3 sequence: CASTRRQGTTDTQYF. CDR3 DNA: TGTGCCAGCACCAGACGACAGGGCACTACAGATACGCAGTATTTT.

The rearrangement uses TRBV7-8 and TRBJ1-6, with D possibly TRBD1 on 6 matching bases. V was clipped by 2 bases and J by 14 bases, with 10 bases between them. In germline, CDR1 is SGHVS, CDR2 FQNEAQ. This CDR3 comprises 12 residues. The CDR3 region is CASSLQGLTLHF. The CDR3 coding sequence is TGTGCCAGCAGCTTACAGGGGCTTACCCTCCACTTT. The variable domain in full, with the rest retrieved from reference TRBV7-8 and TRBJ1-6, is GAGVSQSPRYKVAKRGQDVALRCDPISGHVSLFWYQQALGQGPEFLTYFQNEAQLDKSGLPSDRFFAERPEGSVSTLKIQRTQQEDSAVYLCASSLQGLTLHFGNGTRLTVT.

J is TRBJ2-7 and V is TRBV11-2; D is possibly TRBD1 (6 bases). The CDR3 sequence is 17 residues long. Germline V CDR1 and CDR2: SGHAT, FQNNGV. V lost 0 bases and J lost 2, with 17 bases in between. This CDR3 reads CASSLDPGTSFPYEQYV. CDR3 sequence (DNA): TGTGCCAGCAGCTTAGATCCCGGGACAAGCTTCCCCTACGAGCAGTACGTC.

The chain carries TRBV21-1 and TRBJ2-1; the listed D gene, TRBD1, was not tested against the DNA. TRBV21-1 is classified as a pseudogene. The CDR3 consists of 13 residues. Here the CDR3 reads CASSRVQGDEQFF. Written as DNA, the CDR3 is TGTGCCAGCAGCAGGGTACAGGGGGATGAGCAGTTCTTC.

This chain connects TRBV7-2 to TRBJ2-1; no definite D call. CDR1 is SGHTA, CDR2 FQGNSA, per germline. The CDR3 consists of 15 residues. Trimming pared 1 base from V and 4 bases from J, leaving 11 bases between. The CDR3 loop is CASSLGWAGYNEQFF. In nucleotides, the CDR3 is TGTGCCAGCAGCTTAGGTTGGGCAGGATACAATGAGCAGTTCTTC. The variable domain in full, completed from reference TRBV7-2 and TRBJ2-1, reads GAGVSQSPSNKVTEKGKDVELRCDPISGHTALYWYRQSLGQGLEFLIYFQGNSAPDKSGLPSDRFSAERTGGSVSTLTIQRTQQEDSAVYLCASSLGWAGYNEQFFGPGTRLTVL.

This clonotype was seen only a few times. V is TRBV7-8 and J is TRBJ2-3; D remains unclear. The germline gives CDR1 SGHVS, CDR2 FQNEAQ. This CDR3 is built from 14 residues. V lost 5 bases and J 5 bases, leaving 14 bases between the germline ends. In DNA, the CDR3 is TGTGCCAGCAGCGTAAATAGCAGGAGAGATACGCAGTATTTT. This codes for CASSVNSRRDTQYF.

J is TRBJ2-7 and V is TRBV20-1; 7 nucleotides match TRBD1. Trimming took 0 bases from V and 2 from J; bases not matched to a gene: 4. Germline CDR1 and CDR2: DFQATT and SNEGSKA (reference sequence). CDR3 length: 14 residues. Here the CDR3 DNA reads TGCAGTGCTAGAGACCGAAGGGGGCCCTACGAGCAGTACTTC. Translated: CSARDRRGPYEQYF.

In its sample, this clonotype was seen a few times. The chain recombines TRBV9 with TRBJ2-7, with D unclear. The CDR3 is 16 residues long. Trimming cost V 0 bases and J 2 bases, with 15 bases left between them. Per the germline V gene, CDR1 is SGDLS and CDR2 is YYNGEE. CDR3 in DNA: TGTGCCAGCAGCGTAGCGTCGTCCTCGCTTCCCTACGAGCAGTACTTC. It codes for CASSVASSSLPYEQYF.

The chain uses TRBV12-3 or TRBV12-4 and TRBJ2-1; D gene unclear. The CDR3 length is 16 residues. Trimming cost V 1 base and J 6 bases, with 16 bases left between them. The CDR3, as DNA: TGTGCCAGCAGTTTAGAGAGTGGGCTTGGTAGCAATGAGCAGTTCTTC. Its protein is CASSLESGLGSNEQFF.

This clonotype occurred a few times. V and J are TRBV6-5 and TRBJ2-2; D not certain. Germline CDR1 and CDR2: MNHEY and SVGAGI. The V gene lost 0 bases and the J gene lost 0 bases, with 14 bases spanning the gap. The CDR3 consists of 18 residues. CDR3 DNA: TGTGCCAGCAGTTACTCGATCCCTACCCACACGAACACCGGGGAGCTGTTTTTT. Amino acids: CASSYSIPTHTNTGELFF.

The sample holds a few counts of this clonotype. The chain couples TRBV6-2 or TRBV6-3 to TRBJ2-1; D is possibly TRBD2 (7 bases). Trimming stripped 4 bases from V and 6 bases from J, with 16 bases between. There are 15 residues in the CDR3. Germline V gene data show CDR1 as MNHEY and CDR2 as SVGEGT. DNA for the CDR3: TGTGCCAGCAGTTTTGTCGGGGGGCGTTCCAATGAGCAGTTCTTC. Protein sequence: CASSFVGGRSNEQFF.